This record concerns one TCR beta chain sequence. Antigen specificity is unknown. The data stem from a study of T cell responses to AZD1222 COVID-19 vaccine. Overall study results and limits: Baseline testing showed seropositivity in only five or six AZD1222 recipients. Donors were mostly white British, more females; clonal diversity possibly underestimated. Reports indicate that nearly half of spike-specific TCRs are directed at unmutated variant regions.

Generated by immunoSEQ multiplex PCR, the TCRdb table keeps only in-frame clones and is missing some. The sample has some 130,000 clones, roughly nine tenths seen once; the top ten hold about 6%. The CDR3 spans 11 residues. The V gene lost 1 base and the J gene lost 14 bases, with 11 bases spanning the gap. Germline V gene data show CDR1 as SGHVS and CDR2 as FQNEAQ. The sample in question was peripheral blood, obtained on day 0 of AZD1222 vaccination. The receptor was isolated from an adult in good health. The chain has TRBV7-8 and TRBJ1-2; D unresolved. Here the CDR3 DNA reads TGTGCCAGCAGCTTAGGGGGATTCAGGACCTTC. Encoded protein: CASSLGGFRTF.